One sample yielded the 31 T cell receptor beta chains listed below, sequenced in a study of blood T cell repertoires in COVID-19. TCRdb's table, derived via immunoSEQ multiplex PCR, lists solely in-frame clones and lacks some. In the table there are about 19,000 clones, 88% of which are singletons. The sequencing input was peripheral blood. These receptors all stem from a human donor in a cohort sampled during active COVID-19.

The CDR3 DNA is TGCGCCAGCAGCTTCGGGGAGGTTGGTACGCAGTATTTT. Translated: CASSFGEVGTQYF. This rearrangement joins TRBV5-1 to TRBJ2-3; weak D call: TRBD2 (6 bases). CDR1 and CDR2 (germline): SGHRS, YFSETQ. This CDR3 is built from 13 residues. Trimming stripped 2 bases from V and 8 bases from J, with 12 bases between. The full variable domain, rest sourced from reference TRBV5-1 and TRBJ2-3, is KAGVTQTPRYLIKTRGQQVTLSCSPISGHRSVSWYQQTPGQGLQFLFEYFSETQRNKGNFPGRFSGRQFSNSRSEMNVSTLELGDSALYLCASSFGEVGTQYFGPGTRLTVL.

J is TRBJ2-2 and V is TRBV9, with 8 bases that match TRBD1. The germline V gene has CDR1 SGDLS and CDR2 YYNGEE. The CDR3 covers 16 residues. V lost 0 bases, J lost 5 bases, and 6 bases stayed unmatched. The CDR3, as DNA: TGTGCCAGCAGCGTAGGGACAGGGCCAAGTACCGGGGAGCTGTTTTTT. It is translated as CASSVGTGPSTGELFF.

This clone has just a few counts. Here the CDR3 DNA reads TGCGCCAGCAGTCTTGGTAGGGGGTCTAACTATGGCTACACCTTC. This codes for CASSLGRGSNYGYTF. J is TRBJ1-2 and V is TRBV23-1; perhaps TRBD1 as D (6 bases). TRBV23-1 counts as an open reading frame of uncertain function. The CDR3 is 15 amino acids. Trimming took 4 bases from V and 0 from J, leaving 12 bases between them.

The chain is built from TRBV18 and TRBJ2-5; 8 bases are shared with TRBD1. This CDR3 has 14 amino acids. CDR1 and CDR2 from the germline V gene are KGHSH and LQKENI. Losses at the gene ends were 3 bases for V and 4 bases for J; bases not matched to a gene: 4. CDR3: CASSPRQGAETQYF. Here the CDR3 DNA reads TGTGCCAGCTCACCGAGGCAGGGGGCAGAGACCCAGTACTTC.

V and J are TRBV6-6 and TRBJ2-2; D perhaps matches TRBD2 (5 bases). The CDR3 totals 15 residues. Trimming left V 7 bases short and J 0 bases short, with 12 bases between. The germline V gene has CDR1 MNHNY and CDR2 SVGAGI (reference sequence). CDR3 DNA: TGTGCCAGCACCCGCCGAGCGGCGAACACCGGGGAGCTGTTTTTT. It yields the protein CASTRRAANTGELFF.

About this clone: The sample carries other DNA sequences with the same CDR3. This sequence joins TRBV19 and TRBJ1-1; 7 positions match TRBD1. Germline V gene data show CDR1 as LNHDA and CDR2 as SQIVND (reference sequence). V lost 3 bases to trimming and J lost 1 base; unmatched junction nucleotides: 2. The CDR3 has 14 residues. CDR3 DNA sequence: TGTGCCAGTAGTATCGGACAGGAGAACACTGAAGCTTTCTTT. Translating it yields CASSIGQENTEAFF.

The chain links TRBV25-1 to TRBJ1-4, with a tentative D call TRBD1 (5 bases). This CDR3 is 13 amino acids long. From germline, CDR1 is MGHDK and CDR2 SYGVNS. V lost 7 bases, J lost 5 bases, and 11 bases lay in between. The CDR3 DNA sequence: TGTGCCAGCACTTCGCGGGGGAATGAAAAACTGTTTTTT. Amino acid sequence: CASTSRGNEKLFF.

This clone was seen only a few times. The CDR3 is CASSIAFWDRGNSPLHF. The DNA of the CDR3 is TGTGCCAGTAGTATAGCATTCTGGGACAGGGGAAATTCACCCCTCCACTTT. The chain employs TRBV19 and TRBJ1-6, with 10 bases matching TRBD1. V shed 1 base, J shed 7 bases, and the junction held 7 bases outside the gene matches. The CDR3 runs to 17 residues. CDR1 and CDR2 (germline): LNHDA, SQIVND (reference sequence).

The V call is TRBV7-9, the J call TRBJ2-5, with 7 bases matching TRBD1. Germline V lookup: CDR1 SEHNR, CDR2 FQNEAQ (reference sequence). The CDR3 consists of 13 residues. Unmatched junction bases numbered 1, after V lost 2 bases and J lost 4 bases. CDR3 sequence reads: CASSLRQGETQYF. CDR3 DNA sequence: TGTGCCAGCAGCTTACGACAGGGAGAGACCCAGTACTTC. Full variable domain (remainder filled in from reference TRBV7-9 and TRBJ2-5): DTGVSQNPRHKITKRGQNVTFRCDPISEHNRLYWYRQTLGQGPEFLTYFQNEAQLEKSRLLSDRFSAERPKGSFSTLEIQRTEQGDSAMYLCASSLRQGETQYFGPGTRLLVL.

DNA for the CDR3: TGTGCCTGGAGTAAGCGGGCCACTGAAGCTTTCTTT. Translated: CAWSKRATEAFF. J is TRBJ1-1 and V is TRBV30; D call uncertain. Trimming left V 2 bases short and J 4 bases short, with 8 bases between. The germline V gene has CDR1 GTSNPN and CDR2 SVGIG (reference sequence). The CDR3 length is 12 residues.

The genes are TRBV5-1 and TRBJ1-3; D is unresolved. Germline CDR1 reads SGHRS; CDR2 reads YFSETQ. The ends were cut back, 1 base at V and 4 bases at J, with 9 bases in the middle. This CDR3 spans 14 amino acids. The CDR3 region is CASSLSGTGNTIYF. CDR3 bases: TGCGCCAGCAGCTTGTCAGGTACCGGAAACACCATATATTTT.

This chain connects TRBV10-3 to TRBJ1-2, with 8 bases that match TRBD1. The CDR3 consists of 11 residues. Germline V lookup: CDR1 ENHRY, CDR2 SYGVKD. Trimming took 8 bases from V and 7 from J; bases not matched to a gene: 3. The CDR3, as DNA: TGTGCCATCGCGACAGGGGTTGGCTACACCTTC. Its translation is CAIATGVGYTF.

The CDR3 bases are TGCGCCAGCAGCCAAGCAGACACTAGCAATCAGCCCCAGCATTTT. Translated, it gives CASSQADTSNQPQHF. The chain recombines TRBV4-1 with TRBJ1-5; the D is unclear. The CDR3 has 15 amino acids. V dropped 1 base and J dropped 0 bases, with 7 bases sitting between them. From germline, CDR1 is MGHRA and CDR2 YSYEKL.

The V call is TRBV11-2, the J call TRBJ1-2, with 7 bases aligning to TRBD1. CDR3 length: 14 amino acids. CDR1 is SGHAT and CDR2 is FQNNGV in the germline V gene. The ends lost 4 bases at V and 6 bases at J; junction bases unmatched: 8. CDR3 bases: TGTGCCAGCAGCTGGGCCCGGGACAGCGATGGCTACACCTTC. Protein sequence: CASSWARDSDGYTF. Variable domain in full (rest from reference TRBV11-2 and TRBJ1-2): EAGVAQSPRYKIIEKRQSVAFWCNPISGHATLYWYQQILGQGPKLLIQFQNNGVVDDSQLPKDRFSAERLKGVDSTLKIQPAKLEDSAVYLCASSWARDSDGYTFGSGTRLTVV.

The V gene is TRBV6-6, the J gene TRBJ2-1; 12 bases match TRBD2. CDR1 MNHNY and CDR2 SVGAGI come from the germline V gene (reference sequence). This CDR3 spans 13 amino acids. V shed 6 bases, J shed 8 bases, and the junction held 2 bases outside the gene matches. The CDR3 nucleotides read TGTGCCAGCAGGACTAGCGGGGGTGATGAGCAGTTCTTC. Its translation: CASRTSGGDEQFF.

This chain connects TRBV11-2 to TRBJ2-7; 12 bases agree with TRBD1. The V gene's germline CDR1 is SGHAT and CDR2 FQNNGV. CDR3 length equals 13 residues. Trimming cost V 8 bases and J 7 bases; bases outside gene matches: 6. CDR3 in DNA: TGTGCCAGCTGGGGACAGGGGGCGGGTGAGCAGTACTTC. This codes for CASWGQGAGEQYF.

The V call is TRBV7-7, the J call TRBJ2-5, with 12 bases fitting TRBD2. Trimming at V came to 4 bases and at J to 5 bases, leaving 5 bases not matched to a gene. The CDR3 consists of 15 residues. CDR1 and CDR2 from the germline V gene are SSHAT and FNYEAQ (reference sequence). CDR3 nucleotides: TGTGCCAGCAGCTCGCTAGCGGGGGGGCGGGAGACCCAGTACTTC. It is translated as CASSSLAGGRETQYF.

The V call is TRBV15, the J call TRBJ2-7; D perhaps matches TRBD2 (5 bases). Germline lookup yields CDR1 LNHNV and CDR2 YYDKDF (reference sequence). The CDR3 is 14 amino acids. V gave up 1 base and J gave up 4 bases, with 11 bases separating them. The chain's CDR3 is CATSRGRADYEQYF. In nucleotides, the CDR3 is TGTGCCACCAGCAGAGGGCGGGCGGATTACGAGCAGTACTTC.

V usage is TRBV7-2 and J usage is TRBJ1-1; D unresolved. Trimming removed 4 bases from V and 11 bases from J, with 14 bases in between. In germline, CDR1 is SGHTA, CDR2 FQGNSA. CDR3 length equals 12 residues. CDR3 nucleotide sequence: TGTGCCAGCAGCTCGCCTGGGTCGAGGGCTTTCTTT. Its protein is CASSSPGSRAFF. The variable domain in full, with the rest retrieved from reference TRBV7-2 and TRBJ1-1, is GAGVSQSPSNKVTEKGKDVELRCDPISGHTALYWYRQSLGQGLEFLIYFQGNSAPDKSGLPSDRFSAERTGGSVSTLTIQRTQQEDSAVYLCASSSPGSRAFFGQGTRLTVV.

The chain employs TRBV10-1 and TRBJ2-6, with D tentatively TRBD2 (6 bases). This CDR3 spans 17 amino acids. Germline CDR1 and CDR2: WNHNN and SYGVQD (reference sequence). The germline V and J ends were trimmed by 2 bases and 4 bases, with 15 bases remaining between them. This CDR3 reads CASSEVVGGAGANVLTF. CDR3 nucleotides: TGCGCCAGCAGTGAGGTGGTCGGGGGTGCCGGGGCCAACGTCCTGACTTTC.

This chain joins TRBV20-1 and TRBJ1-1; TRBD1 might be the D (5 bases). The CDR3 totals 10 residues. Looked up from germline, CDR1 is DFQATT and CDR2 is SNEGSKA (reference sequence). V shed 6 bases and J shed 11 bases, with 13 bases lying between them. CDR3 DNA: TGCAGTGCCAATTTAGCAGGGGCTTTCTTT. Its protein product is CSANLAGAFF.

The chain joins TRBV2 to TRBJ1-2; 9 bases fit TRBD1. Trimming took 4 bases from V and 6 from J; bases not matched to a gene: 9. The germline CDR1 and CDR2 sequences are SNHLY and FYNNEI. This CDR3 has 15 residues. Here the CDR3 DNA reads TGTGCCAGCAGTGGGCGGACAGGGGCGGGCGATGGCTACACCTTC. This encodes CASSGRTGAGDGYTF. Drawing the rest from reference TRBV2 and TRBJ1-2, the complete variable domain is EPEVTQTPSHQVTQMGQEVILRCVPISNHLYFYWYRQILGQKVEFLVSFYNNEISEKSEIFDDQFSVERPDGSNFTLKIRSTKLEDSAMYFCASSGRTGAGDGYTFGSGTRLTVV.

This chain links TRBV19 with TRBJ1-4, with 10 bases fitting TRBD1. Losses at the gene ends were 4 bases for V and 7 bases for J; bases not matched to a gene: 12. Germline loops: CDR1 LNHDA, CDR2 SQIVND (reference sequence). The CDR3 loop spans 17 amino acids. In DNA, the CDR3 is TGTGCCAGTAGTACGACCCGGGGACAGGGGATTAGTGAAAAACTGTTTTTT. Its translation: CASSTTRGQGISEKLFF.

The chain combines TRBV6-6 with TRBJ1-1; D remains ambiguous. This CDR3 is 14 amino acids long. Trimming took off 6 bases at V and 8 bases at J, with 19 bases between the two ends. Germline CDR1 is MNHNY and CDR2 is SVGAGI (reference sequence). CDR3 nucleotides: TGTGCCAGCAGCTCAAATCGGGGTCAGGCCGAAGCTTTCTTT. Its protein is CASSSNRGQAEAFF.

J is TRBJ1-2 and V is TRBV30, with TRBD1 matching over 9 bases. Germline lookup yields CDR1 GTSNPN and CDR2 SVGIG (reference sequence). V shed 5 bases, J shed 1 base, and the junction held 8 bases outside the gene matches. This CDR3 spans 15 amino acids. The CDR3 loop reads CAWYRDRAFNYGYTF. In DNA, the CDR3 is TGTGCCTGGTACCGGGACAGGGCTTTTAACTATGGCTACACCTTC. Full variable domain (rest looked up from reference TRBV30 and TRBJ1-2): SQTIHQWPATLVQPVGSPLSLECTVEGTSNPNLYWYRQAAGRGLQLLFYSVGIGQISSEVPQNLSASRPQDRQFILSSKKLLLSDSGFYLCAWYRDRAFNYGYTFGSGTRLTVV.

CDR3 nucleotides: TGTGCCAGCAGAGGACTAGCGGTAGGTATTGAGCAGTTCTTC. Amino acid sequence: CASRGLAVGIEQFF. The rearrangement joins TRBV27 to TRBJ2-1, with 10 nucleotides matching TRBD2. Germline V gene data show CDR1 as MNHEY and CDR2 as SMNVEV (reference sequence). This CDR3 is built from 14 residues. Trimming cost V 6 bases and J 9 bases; bases outside gene matches: 8.

This chain uses TRBV12-3 or TRBV12-4 with TRBJ2-7; D is unresolved. The V end was cut by 2 bases, the J end by 6 bases, with 11 bases between. The CDR3 length is 13 residues. CDR3 DNA: TGTGCCAGCAGTTTAAACCTGGGCAGCGAGCAGTACTTC. Translating it yields CASSLNLGSEQYF.

Worth noting for this clone: The junction differs from germline at one of its ends, possibly a read error. The V gene is TRBV10-3, the J gene TRBJ2-7; 8 bases map to TRBD1. Germline CDR1 and CDR2: ENHRY and SYGVKD. The length of the CDR3 is 14 residues. Written as DNA, the CDR3 is TGTGCCATCAGTTCCGGGACAGGCTACTACGGGCAGTACTTC. Translated, it gives CAISSGTGYYGQYF.

This clone was counted between two and nine times. The gene calls are TRBV6-5 and TRBJ1-2; tentatively, D is TRBD1 (5 bases). CDR1 is MNHEY and CDR2 is SVGAGI in the germline V gene. V gave up 5 bases and J gave up 3 bases, with 13 bases separating them. CDR3 length: 14 residues. CDR3 nucleotides: TGTGCCAGCAGTCCTAATGACAGAGACTATGGCTACACCTTC. Translation: CASSPNDRDYGYTF.

J is TRBJ2-3 and V is TRBV7-2, with TRBD2 matching over 9 bases. Germline CDR1 reads SGHTA; CDR2 reads FQGNSA. The CDR3 loop spans 17 amino acids. Trimming took 3 bases from V and 2 from J; bases not matched to a gene: 9. CDR3 in DNA: TGTGCCAGCAGCTTCCGAGGGAGCGGGGGGCCCACAGATACGCAGTATTTT. Translated: CASSFRGSGGPTDTQYF. Complete variable domain (other parts from reference TRBV7-2 and TRBJ2-3): GAGVSQSPSNKVTEKGKDVELRCDPISGHTALYWYRQSLGQGLEFLIYFQGNSAPDKSGLPSDRFSAERTGGSVSTLTIQRTQQEDSAVYLCASSFRGSGGPTDTQYFGPGTRLTVL.

The chain links TRBV6-5 to TRBJ1-2; 7 bases are shared with TRBD1. This CDR3 spans 12 amino acids. Germline V lookup: CDR1 MNHEY, CDR2 SVGAGI. Trimming took 11 bases from V and 10 from J; bases not matched to a gene: 13. This CDR3 is CAVDFTGEDYTF. CDR3 in DNA: TGTGCCGTCGATTTCACAGGGGAAGACTACACCTTC.